Sequencing of this T cell receptor (beta chain) was carried out in a study of shared T cell receptors in the human thymus. The assay was immunoSEQ multiplex PCR, and TCRdb's table has in-frame clones only and misses some. The sample comprises more than 550,000 clones, approximately 87% of which are singletons, and approximately 0.0097% rests with the top ten. Notes on this clone: Other nucleotide sequences in the sample specify the same CDR3.

This CDR3 comprises 17 residues. Germline assignment: CDR1 SGHDN and CDR2 FVKESK. V lost 0 bases to trimming and J lost 3 bases; unmatched junction nucleotides: 10. This sample was also put to use in a study of human thymus T cells. That work states: Resections from corrective heart surgery supplied the thymus tissue. Usage of V and J genes appeared biased in thymic and blood repertoires. Unrelated people showed highly overlapping thymic repertoires, related research reported.

The TCR originated in a boy under three years old with a congenital heart defect. The V gene is TRBV14, the J gene TRBJ2-7, with 8 nucleotides matching TRBD1. The sample comprised thymocytes. CDR3 bases: TGTGCCAGCAGCCAAGATAGAGGACAGGGCGAAATCTACGAGCAGTACTTC. Translation: CASSQDRGQGEIYEQYF.